This is a list of T cell receptor delta chains from one sample in a study of gamma-delta T cells after stem cell transplantation. TCRdb re-called the RT-PCR reads using CATT. Seen here are some 6,000 delta-chain clones, roughly 2% observed once, and the top ten hold roughly 19%. Sequenced input: gamma-delta T cells. Source of these receptors: a human donor. It is not recorded whose cells these are; they may come from a transplant donor. CDR3s include the opening cysteine and the closing phenylalanine or tryptophan. Fields, in order: CDR3 protein, V gene, J gene, clone size. Expanded clones are given a class, and other clones once, few, many or no size at all.

cdr3_aa: CACDTVLGDTEYTDKLIF
v_call: TRDV2
j_call: TRDJ1
clone_size: few

cdr3_aa: CACDSILGDIGTDKLIF
v_call: TRDV2
j_call: TRDJ1
clone_size: medium-sized

cdr3_aa: CACDTAAAGSWDTRQMFF
v_call: TRDV2
j_call: TRDJ3
clone_size: medium-sized

cdr3_aa: CACDTVGLGDTDKLIF
v_call: TRDV2
j_call: TRDJ1
clone_size: .

cdr3_aa: CACDTLLGDRYTDKLIF
v_call: TRDV2
j_call: TRDJ1
clone_size: few

cdr3_aa: CACDTISRDTDKLIF
v_call: TRDV2
j_call: TRDJ1
clone_size: many

cdr3_aa: CACDPLGASDKLIF
v_call: TRDV2
j_call: TRDJ1
clone_size: large

cdr3_aa: CACDTIDGGSTDKLIF
v_call: TRDV2
j_call: TRDJ1
clone_size: few

cdr3_aa: CACDTWGIRADKLIF
v_call: TRDV2
j_call: TRDJ1
clone_size: medium-sized

cdr3_aa: CACDLLGGKEEFARYTDKLIF
v_call: TRDV2
j_call: TRDJ1
clone_size: few

cdr3_aa: CACDLLGDIEADKLIF
v_call: TRDV2
j_call: TRDJ1
clone_size: few

cdr3_aa: CACDTILPTGGRGADKPIF
v_call: TRDV2
j_call: TRDJ1
clone_size: few

cdr3_aa: CACDKLGPHGIDKLIF
v_call: TRDV2
j_call: TRDJ1
clone_size: .

cdr3_aa: CACDTAFRLGDPSSWDTRQMFF
v_call: TRDV2
j_call: TRDJ3
clone_size: medium-sized

cdr3_aa: CACDTLGNWGIRNTDKLIF
v_call: TRDV2
j_call: TRDJ1
clone_size: medium-sized

cdr3_aa: CACDTLLGDTHYSWDTRQMFF
v_call: TRDV2
j_call: TRDJ3
clone_size: few

cdr3_aa: CACDTVSVGANTDKLIF
v_call: TRDV2
j_call: TRDJ1
clone_size: medium-sized

cdr3_aa: CARDLLLGSSWDTRQMFF
v_call: TRDV2
j_call: TRDJ3
clone_size: many

cdr3_aa: CALGEGAGLGALGTDKLIF
v_call: TRDV1
j_call: TRDJ1
clone_size: .

cdr3_aa: CACDPIRWADKLIF
v_call: TRDV2
j_call: TRDJ1
clone_size: large

cdr3_aa: CACDTVQLGDTPPTADKLIF
v_call: TRDV2
j_call: TRDJ1
clone_size: .

cdr3_aa: CACDTVDGGYLYTDKLIF
v_call: TRDV2
j_call: TRDJ1
clone_size: large

cdr3_aa: CACDGLLGAAYTDKLIF
v_call: TRDV2
j_call: TRDJ1
clone_size: .

cdr3_aa: CACDNLGDTPTDKLIF
v_call: TRDV2
j_call: TRDJ1
clone_size: few

cdr3_aa: CACDTVVALGAPGYTDKLIF
v_call: TRDV2
j_call: TRDJ1
clone_size: medium-sized

cdr3_aa: CACDTVGEKSLNTDKLIF
v_call: TRDV2
j_call: TRDJ1
clone_size: medium-sized

cdr3_aa: CACDTETDWGIRHRWDTRQMFF
v_call: TRDV2
j_call: TRDJ3
clone_size: .

cdr3_aa: CACDTVGGDTDKLIF
v_call: TRDV2
j_call: TRDJ1
clone_size: .

cdr3_aa: CACDAIMGEHCHTDKLIF
v_call: TRDV2
j_call: TRDJ1
clone_size: .

cdr3_aa: CALGGIIPNPRSMGDNKLIF
v_call: TRDV1
j_call: TRDJ1
clone_size: few

cdr3_aa: CACDSLLGDSQTDKLIF
v_call: TRDV2
j_call: TRDJ1
clone_size: few

cdr3_aa: CACDTMGQSSWDTRQMFF
v_call: TRDV2
j_call: TRDJ3
clone_size: many

cdr3_aa: CACDFVLGDSQTDKLIF
v_call: TRDV2
j_call: TRDJ1
clone_size: .

cdr3_aa: CACDSVRPVGNLYTDKLIF
v_call: TRDV2
j_call: TRDJ1
clone_size: medium-sized

cdr3_aa: CACDTVGGSTDKLIF
v_call: TRDV2
j_call: TRDJ1
clone_size: medium-sized

cdr3_aa: CACDTLLGRQIDKLIF
v_call: TRDV2
j_call: TRDJ1
clone_size: medium-sized

cdr3_aa: CACDTFPGDSSSWDTRQMFF
v_call: TRDV2
j_call: TRDJ3
clone_size: medium-sized

cdr3_aa: CACDTLGDTPSIDKLIF
v_call: TRDV2
j_call: TRDJ1
clone_size: few

cdr3_aa: CSCEPMGDPPTDKLIF
v_call: TRDV2
j_call: TRDJ1
clone_size: once

cdr3_aa: CACDTVGLGDTPTDKLIF
v_call: TRDV2
j_call: TRDJ1
clone_size: medium-sized

cdr3_aa: CACDPVLGETLTDKLIF
v_call: TRDV2
j_call: TRDJ1
clone_size: many

cdr3_aa: CACDTGGLGGYSPLGENTDKLIF
v_call: TRDV2
j_call: TRDJ1
clone_size: many

cdr3_aa: CACDTVNWGDPGHTDKLIF
v_call: TRDV2
j_call: TRDJ1
clone_size: medium-sized

cdr3_aa: CALGERSNWGIQALTAQLFF
v_call: TRDV1
j_call: TRDJ2
clone_size: few

cdr3_aa: CACDTITGGYEYTDKLIF
v_call: TRDV2
j_call: TRDJ1
clone_size: few

cdr3_aa: CACEALGDPYTDKLIF
v_call: TRDV2
j_call: TRDJ1
clone_size: .

cdr3_aa: CACDPLGDRRTPYTDKLIF
v_call: TRDV2
j_call: TRDJ1
clone_size: medium-sized

cdr3_aa: CACDTVLPTLGDTRPSGGKLIF
v_call: TRDV2
j_call: TRDJ1
clone_size: few